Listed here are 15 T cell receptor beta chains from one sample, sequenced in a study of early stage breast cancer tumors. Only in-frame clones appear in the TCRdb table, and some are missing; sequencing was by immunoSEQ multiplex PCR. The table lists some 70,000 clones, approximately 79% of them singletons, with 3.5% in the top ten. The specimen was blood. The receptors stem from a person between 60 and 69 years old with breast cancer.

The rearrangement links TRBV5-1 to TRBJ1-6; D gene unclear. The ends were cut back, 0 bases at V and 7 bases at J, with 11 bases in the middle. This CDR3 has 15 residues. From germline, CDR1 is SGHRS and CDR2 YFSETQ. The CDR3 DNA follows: TGCGCCAGCAGCTTGGCCTCGTCCCGCAATTCACCCCTCCACTTT. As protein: CASSLASSRNSPLHF. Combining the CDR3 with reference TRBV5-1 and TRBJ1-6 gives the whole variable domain KAGVTQTPRYLIKTRGQQVTLSCSPISGHRSVSWYQQTPGQGLQFLFEYFSETQRNKGNFPGRFSGRQFSNSRSEMNVSTLELGDSALYLCASSLASSRNSPLHFGNGTRLTVT.

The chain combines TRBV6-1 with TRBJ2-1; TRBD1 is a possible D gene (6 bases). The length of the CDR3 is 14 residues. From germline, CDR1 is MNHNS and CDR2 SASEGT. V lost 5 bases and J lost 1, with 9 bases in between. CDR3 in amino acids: CASSSGQSYNEQFF. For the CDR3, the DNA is TGTGCCAGCAGTTCTGGACAGTCCTACAATGAGCAGTTCTTC.

The CDR3 DNA reads TGTGCCAGCAGCTTACGCGGATTAACTAATGAAAAACTGTTTTTT. As protein: CASSLRGLTNEKLFF. The V call is TRBV11-2, the J call TRBJ1-4; no definite D call. Germline V gives CDR1 SGHAT, CDR2 FQNNGV. The CDR3 runs 15 residues. V lost 2 bases and J 1 base, leaving 8 bases between the germline ends.

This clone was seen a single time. In nucleotides, the CDR3 is TGTGCCAGCAGCTTAGACGGTAAACAGCCCCAGCATTTT. Protein product: CASSLDGKQPQHF. The rearrangement joins TRBV7-9 to TRBJ1-5, with D hard to call. CDR3 length equals 13 residues. Germline lookup yields CDR1 SEHNR and CDR2 FQNEAQ (reference sequence). Trimming left V 1 base short and J 7 bases short, with 8 bases between.

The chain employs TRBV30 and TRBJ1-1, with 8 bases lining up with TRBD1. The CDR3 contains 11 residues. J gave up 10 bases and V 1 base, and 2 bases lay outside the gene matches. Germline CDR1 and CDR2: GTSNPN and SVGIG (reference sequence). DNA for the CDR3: TGTGCCTGGAGTGGGACAGGGACAGCTTTCTTT. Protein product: CAWSGTGTAFF.

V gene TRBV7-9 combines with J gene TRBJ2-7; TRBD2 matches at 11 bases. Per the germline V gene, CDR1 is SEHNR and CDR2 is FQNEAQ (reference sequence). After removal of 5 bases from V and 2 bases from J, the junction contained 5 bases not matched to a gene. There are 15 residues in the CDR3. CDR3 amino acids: CASSPLSGRAYEQYF. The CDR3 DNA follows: TGTGCCAGCAGCCCCCTTAGCGGGAGGGCCTACGAGCAGTACTTC.

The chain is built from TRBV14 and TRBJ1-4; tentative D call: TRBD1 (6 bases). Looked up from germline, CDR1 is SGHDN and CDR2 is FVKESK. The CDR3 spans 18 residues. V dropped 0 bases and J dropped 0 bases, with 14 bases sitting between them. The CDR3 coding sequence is TGTGCCAGCAGCCAAGAAGACAGGATATTTGCAACTAATGAAAAACTGTTTTTT. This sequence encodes CASSQEDRIFATNEKLFF.

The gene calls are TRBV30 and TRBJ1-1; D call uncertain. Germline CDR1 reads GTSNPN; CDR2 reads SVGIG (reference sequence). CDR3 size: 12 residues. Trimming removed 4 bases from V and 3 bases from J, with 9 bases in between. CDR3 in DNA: TGTGCCTGGATGACGGACGACACTGAAGCTTTCTTT. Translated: CAWMTDDTEAFF.

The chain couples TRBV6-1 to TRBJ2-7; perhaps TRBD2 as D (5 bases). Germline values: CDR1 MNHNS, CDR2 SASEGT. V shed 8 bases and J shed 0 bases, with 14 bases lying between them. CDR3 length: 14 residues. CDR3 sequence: CASRQAGISYEQYF. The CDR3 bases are TGTGCCAGCCGTCAAGCCGGGATCTCCTACGAGCAGTACTTC.

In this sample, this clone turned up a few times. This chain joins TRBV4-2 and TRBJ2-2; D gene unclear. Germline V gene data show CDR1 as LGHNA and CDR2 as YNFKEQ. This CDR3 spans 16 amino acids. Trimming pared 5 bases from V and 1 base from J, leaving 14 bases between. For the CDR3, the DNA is TGTGCCAGCAGCACCCTCGGCGTGGGGAACACCGGGGAGCTGTTTTTT. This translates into CASSTLGVGNTGELFF.

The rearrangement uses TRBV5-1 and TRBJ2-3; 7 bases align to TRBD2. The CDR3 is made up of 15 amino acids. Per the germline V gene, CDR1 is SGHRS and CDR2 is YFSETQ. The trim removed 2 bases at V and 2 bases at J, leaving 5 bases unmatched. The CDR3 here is CASSLPGLNTDTQYF. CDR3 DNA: TGCGCCAGCAGCTTACCGGGACTAAACACAGATACGCAGTATTTT. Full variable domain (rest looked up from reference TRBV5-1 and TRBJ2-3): KAGVTQTPRYLIKTRGQQVTLSCSPISGHRSVSWYQQTPGQGLQFLFEYFSETQRNKGNFPGRFSGRQFSNSRSEMNVSTLELGDSALYLCASSLPGLNTDTQYFGPGTRLTVL.

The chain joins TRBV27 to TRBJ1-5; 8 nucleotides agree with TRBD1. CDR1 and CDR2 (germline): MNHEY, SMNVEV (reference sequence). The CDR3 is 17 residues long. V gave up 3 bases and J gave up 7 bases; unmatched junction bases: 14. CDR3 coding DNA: TGTGCCAGCAGTTTTCGTTTGACAGGGGAGAGGAAACAGCCCCAGCATTTT. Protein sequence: CASSFRLTGERKQPQHF.

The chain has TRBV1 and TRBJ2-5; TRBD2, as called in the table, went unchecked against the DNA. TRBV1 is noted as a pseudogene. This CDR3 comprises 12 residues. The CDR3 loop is CTTRGGQETQYF. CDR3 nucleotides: TGCACCACCCGCGGGGGACAAGAGACCCAGTACTTC.

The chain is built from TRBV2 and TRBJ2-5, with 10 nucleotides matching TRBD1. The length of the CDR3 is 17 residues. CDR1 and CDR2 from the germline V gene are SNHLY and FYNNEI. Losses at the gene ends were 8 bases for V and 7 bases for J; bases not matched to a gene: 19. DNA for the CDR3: TGTGCCAGCTCATCTAACCCCCCGGGACAGGGGTATGGGACCCAGTACTTC. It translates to CASSSNPPGQGYGTQYF.

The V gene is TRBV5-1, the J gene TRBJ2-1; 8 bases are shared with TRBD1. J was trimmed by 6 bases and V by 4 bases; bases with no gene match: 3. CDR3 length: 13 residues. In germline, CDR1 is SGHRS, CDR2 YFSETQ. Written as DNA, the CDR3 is TGCGCCAGCAGCAAGGACAGGGTCAATGAGCAGTTCTTC. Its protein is CASSKDRVNEQFF.